This T cell receptor (beta chain) stems from a study of T cell responses to AZD1222 COVID-19 vaccine. Regarding the study as a whole: Across the whole spike, CD4 TCRs peaked at regions 160-218 and 743-854. The donor cohort was predominantly white British with a female majority, and clonal diversity may have been underestimated.

Points on this clone: The antigen is unknown.

Losses at the gene ends were 5 bases for V and 9 bases for J; bases not matched to a gene: 13. This CDR3 comprises 15 residues. CDR1 and CDR2 (germline): LNHDA, SQIVND (reference sequence). This table comes from immunoSEQ multiplex PCR, and its TCRdb copy is limited to in-frame clones, with some not included. The data contain 130,000 to 150,000 clones, about 81% of them singletons. The rearrangement joins TRBV19 to TRBJ1-5; TRBD1 matches at 7 bases. The sequence was obtained from an adult in good health. The sequencing here drew on peripheral blood, taken on day 0 of MenACWY control vaccination. CDR3 coding DNA: TGTGCCAGTAGTGGACAGGCGTCGAGATGGTCGCCCCAGCATTTT. Protein sequence: CASSGQASRWSPQHF.